This TCR beta chain was retrieved from a study of cytomegalovirus exposure and HLA in healthy donors. The primer mix had 60 Vbeta and 13 Jbeta primers. Data came from immunoSEQ multiplex PCR; TCRdb stores just in-frame clones and leaves some out. There are under 90,000 clones in the sample; roughly 75% occur only once, and approximately 7.3% lies in the top ten. CDR1 and CDR2 (germline): MNHNY, SVGAGI (reference sequence). There are 14 residues in the CDR3. Trimming cost V 1 base and J 7 bases, with 10 bases left between them. Findings of the study overall: At a 0.05 false discovery rate, a later analysis found around 15,000 TCR beta sequences to be associated with HLA alleles. When analyzed later, a missense DCLRE1C variant was found to be linked to TCR beta V- and J-gene trimming. Links to common viral pathogens appeared, in a later analysis, for several of the most significant clusters. The study flagged 150 to 200 TCR beta chains as cytomegalovirus-associated.

This clone was observed a handful of times. Its antigen is as yet unknown. The TCR was taken from a woman aged 35 to 49 in good health and CMV-seronegative. The V call is TRBV6-6, the J call TRBJ1-4; D remains unclear. Sequencing was carried out using PBMCs. The CDR3 DNA sequence: TGTGCCAGCAGTTACTTCGGGGTTGGTGAAAAACTGTTTTTT. It codes for CASSYFGVGEKLFF.